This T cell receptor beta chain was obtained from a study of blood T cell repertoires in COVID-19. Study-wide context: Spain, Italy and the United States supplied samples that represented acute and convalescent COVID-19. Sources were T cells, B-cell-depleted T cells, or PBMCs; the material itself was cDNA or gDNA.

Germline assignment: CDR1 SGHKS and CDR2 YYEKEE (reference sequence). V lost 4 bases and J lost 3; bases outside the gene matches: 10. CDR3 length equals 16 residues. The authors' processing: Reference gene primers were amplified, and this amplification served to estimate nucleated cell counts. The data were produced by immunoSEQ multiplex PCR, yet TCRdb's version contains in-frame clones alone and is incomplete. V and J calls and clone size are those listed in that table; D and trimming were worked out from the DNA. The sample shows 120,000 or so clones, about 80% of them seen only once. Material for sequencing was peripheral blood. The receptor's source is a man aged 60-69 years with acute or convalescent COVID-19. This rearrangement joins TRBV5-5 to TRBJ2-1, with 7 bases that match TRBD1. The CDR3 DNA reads TGTGCCAGCAGCCTGACGGTCAGACAGGGCTACAATGAGCAGTTCTTC. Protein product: CASSLTVRQGYNEQFF.